This T cell receptor (beta chain) was sequenced in a study of cytomegalovirus exposure and HLA in healthy donors. With regard to this clone: Antigen unknown.

The CDR3 has 14 residues. Per the germline V gene, CDR1 is MNHEY and CDR2 is SMNVEV (reference sequence). V was clipped by 0 bases and J by 3 bases, with 8 bases between them. This cohort consisted of healthy bone marrow donors. This PCR relied on a set of 60 Vbeta primers and 13 Jbeta primers. TCRdb's table, derived via immunoSEQ multiplex PCR, lists solely in-frame clones and lacks some. The profile covers 200,000 to 250,000 clones, with around 85% appearing a single time and 0.22% taken by the ten largest. Broader study findings: Published work reported that the classifier diagnosed cytomegalovirus status with high specificity and sensitivity. Apparent HLA restriction characterized most CMV-associated TCR beta chains in a later analysis.

Source material: PBMCs. This sequence was found in a girl between 2 and 10 years old in good health and CMV-seronegative. V gene TRBV27 combines with J gene TRBJ1-1; D may be TRBD1 (6 bases). The DNA of the CDR3 is TGTGCCAGCAGTTTATCCACAGGGTACACTGAAGCTTTCTTT. Translation gives CASSLSTGYTEAFF.